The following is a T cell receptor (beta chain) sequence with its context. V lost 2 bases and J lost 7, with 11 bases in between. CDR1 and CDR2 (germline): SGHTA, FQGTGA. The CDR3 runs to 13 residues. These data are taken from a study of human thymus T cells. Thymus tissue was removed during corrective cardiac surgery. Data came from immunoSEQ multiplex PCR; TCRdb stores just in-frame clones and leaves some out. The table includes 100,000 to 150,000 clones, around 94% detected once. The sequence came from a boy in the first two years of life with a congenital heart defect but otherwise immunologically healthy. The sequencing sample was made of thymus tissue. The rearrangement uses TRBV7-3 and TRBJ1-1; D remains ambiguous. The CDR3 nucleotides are TGTGCCAGCAGCTTAGCTACCCGGAGTGAAGCTTTCTTT. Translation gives CASSLATRSEAFF.